This TCR beta chain was recorded in a study of cytomegalovirus exposure and HLA in healthy donors. Study in general: Most donors, 70% to 85% of some 400 genotyped, fell in the Caucasian-associated ancestry cluster.

Findings of the study overall: In vitro checks showed that a few CMV-associated chains really do target CMV antigens. Later genetic work tied a missense DCLRE1C variant to beta-chain V and J trimming. Most of the CMV-associated TCR beta chains (in a later analysis) appeared to be HLA-restricted.

As concerns this clone: No antigen is known for it.

The V gene's germline CDR1 is LNHDA and CDR2 SQIVND (reference sequence). The V and J ends lost 2 bases and 5 bases respectively, with 13 bases between them. CDR3 length: 15 residues. Researchers ran the PCR with 60 Vbeta and 13 Jbeta primers. Libraries were prepared by immunoSEQ multiplex PCR; TCRdb keeps only in-frame clonotypes and omits some of them. The sample yields about 100,000 clones, approximately 71% seen once. The sample consisted of PBMCs. The chain uses TRBV19 and TRBJ1-5; tentatively, D is TRBD1 (5 bases). The origin of this receptor is a woman under 30 in good health and CMV-seropositive. The CDR3 loop is CASSISGAEHQPQHF. CDR3 DNA: TGTGCCAGTAGTATAAGCGGGGCCGAACATCAGCCCCAGCATTTT.